This T cell receptor (beta chain) was documented in a study of siplizumab effects on memory and regulatory T cells. Study-wide points: Where siplizumab was present, mappable alloreactive CD4+ clones averaged around 70% Treg-derived, compared with more than 25% in controls. The study found naive T cells seemingly more diverse than memory cells and seemingly major alloresponse contributors. Researchers could map only a minor fraction of alloreactive clones to unstimulated subsets.

Germline assignment: CDR1 SNHLY and CDR2 FYNNEI. The CDR3 loop spans 16 amino acids. V was pared by 4 bases and J by 0 bases, with 13 bases between. TCR templates, approximately 100,000 per sample, were assayed. Repertoires were generated with immunoSEQ multiplex PCR, while TCRdb's copy carries only in-frame clones and drops some. The table shows about 100,000 clones, with less than 95% occurring only once. Regarding this clone: As yet, its antigen is unknown.

Sequenced input: non-Treg CD4+ T cells sorted from blood. The sequence came from a human donor in good health. The chain is built from TRBV2 and TRBJ1-5, with D possibly TRBD1 on 5 matching bases. This CDR3 reads CASSGDSRNSNQPQHF. In DNA form, the CDR3 reads TGTGCCAGCAGTGGGGACTCTAGGAATAGCAATCAGCCCCAGCATTTT. Combining the CDR3 with reference TRBV2 and TRBJ1-5 gives the whole variable domain EPEVTQTPSHQVTQMGQEVILRCVPISNHLYFYWYRQILGQKVEFLVSFYNNEISEKSEIFDDQFSVERPDGSNFTLKIRSTKLEDSAMYFCASSGDSRNSNQPQHFGDGTRLSIL.